This T cell receptor (beta chain) was sequenced during a study of OX40 agonist ivuxolimab in advanced cancers. With respect to the entire study: Ivuxolimab, which targeted the costimulatory receptor OX40 (CD134), was an agonistic, fully human IgG2 monoclonal antibody. Intravenous ivuxolimab was administered to patients every 2 weeks at six dose levels: 0.01, 0.1, 0.3, 1.5, 3 and 10 mg/kg. Among the approximately 54 dose-escalation patients, about 20 had hepatocellular carcinoma, roughly 15 melanoma, 9 renal cell carcinoma and 9 head and neck cancer. In the dose-escalation cohort, approximately 83% of patients were male, and the mean age was roughly 60 years with a range of about 23 to 79. Patients were allowed to have had prior anti-PD-1, anti-PD-L1 or anti-CTLA-4 therapy, and 40% of the dose-escalation patients had previously received checkpoint inhibitors. Partial responses occurred in three dose-escalation patients, of whom one had hepatocellular carcinoma and two had cutaneous melanoma. The purpose of peripheral TCRbeta sequencing was to test whether ivuxolimab changed TCR sequence diversity and led to clonal T-cell expansion. The paper reports the monotherapy dose-escalation portion (N = 52 patients) of the phase I ivuxolimab trial. Broad study findings and their caveats: At doses of 0.1 to 3.0 mg/kg, clonal expansion of both CD4+ and CD8+ blood T cells was observed from baseline to week 6. Low levels of normalized T-cell clonal expansion were also seen in some patients who did not respond. After ivuxolimab, expanded clones were on average more numerous among CD8+ T cells than among CD4+ T cells. Partial responders in the 0.1-3.0 mg/kg groups had among the lowest normalized peripheral clonal expansion, especially among CD8+ T cells. Antigen specificity was not determined for the clonally expanded peripheral T cells.

The CDR3 covers 12 residues, taking in both the cysteine and the phenylalanine. The read is trimmed to its CDR3 DNA, 36 bases read in frame from base 1. CDR1 SGHRS and CDR2 YFSETQ are derived from the germline V gene. V drops 2 bases and J drops 6 bases, leaving 7 bases in between. For sequencing of the TCRbeta CDR3 region, genomic DNA was extracted from the sorted cells. TCRbeta CDR3 regions were sequenced using the immunoSEQ Assay. Held by TCRdb, this immuneACCESS table contains in-frame sequences only and omits some clones. Under half of the omission traces to an unresolved V gene where checked; the cause of the rest is unknown. In all, the sample holds 65,000 to 95,000 clones, and 89% of those were seen once. Under 0.25% of the sample goes to the ten largest clones. The trial excluded patients who had a history of autoimmune disease or who were on systemic immunosuppression. Peripheral blood for TCR sequencing was collected from all dose cohorts at baseline, on cycle 4 day 1, and on cycle 7 day 1. The samples were drawn from a first-in-human, open-label, multicenter phase I dose-escalation trial of ivuxolimab. Adults with locally advanced or metastatic melanoma, renal cell carcinoma, hepatocellular carcinoma or head and neck squamous cell carcinoma were enrolled in the trial. Before TCR sequencing, CD4+ T cells and CD8+ T cells were sorted from peripheral blood as separate populations.

Worth noting for this clone: The specificity of this receptor is unknown. Base qualities are not provided; no much larger clone lies one nucleotide away.

The V and J genes are TRBV5-1 and TRBJ2-3; TRBD2 is a possible D gene, resting on 6 matching bases. This TCR came from an adult with an advanced solid tumor such as melanoma, head and neck, liver or kidney cancer. Sequenced material: CD4+ or CD8+ T cells sorted from blood, taken in a trial of the OX40 agonist ivuxolimab. Read as DNA, the sequence is TGCGCCAGCAGCTTACGGGAGGATACGCAGTATTTT. Its protein is CASSLREDTQYF.